In its sample, the clone carrying this T cell receptor beta chain was seen a few times. Antigen unknown. CDR1 and CDR2 (germline): KGHSH, LQKENI. The CDR3 is made up of 14 amino acids. Trimming took 6 bases from V and 4 from J, leaving 15 bases between them. TCRdb re-called the RT-PCR reads through MiXCR, storing one row per CDR3 protein. The data show just under 250,000 distinct CDR3 sequences, with approximately 12% seen just once and over 6.5% held by the top ten. The data are from a study of response to subunit inactivated influenza vaccine. Study conclusions and caveats: Every seasonal influenza vaccination brings in few new T cells, the authors suggested.

The material was non-naive T cells sorted from PBMCs, obtained approximately 15 days before vaccination. V and J are TRBV18 and TRBJ2-5, with D tentatively TRBD1 (6 bases). The clonotype comes from a man aged 45 to 65 who received an inactivated influenza vaccine. CDR3 sequence reads: CASSPNTGRETQYF. DNA for the CDR3: TGTGCCAGCTCGCCAAACACAGGGAGAGAGACCCAGTACTTC.